The rows below give T cell receptor beta chains drawn from one sample of a study of T cell responses to AZD1222 COVID-19 vaccine. Clones were read by immunoSEQ multiplex PCR, and TCRdb kept only the in-frame ones, dropping some. The table shows 95,000 to 100,000 clones, with more than 70% occurring only once. This sample comprised peripheral blood, obtained on day 0 of AZD1222 vaccination. Receptor source: an adult in good health. Both conserved end residues are part of each CDR3. D genes are given only for firm matches. Some rows mark clone size as missing; the rest say once, few, many or name a class of expanded clone.

V,size,J,D,CDR3,DNA
TRBV19,-,TRBJ1-5,-,CASRTNRRTPNQPQHF,TGTGCCAGTAGAACTAACAGGAGGACTCCAAATCAGCCCCAGCATTTT
TRBV20-1,-,TRBJ2-7,TRBD1,CSAIDRDRGVDEQYF,TGCAGTGCTATTGACCGGGACAGAGGAGTAGACGAGCAGTACTTC
TRBV6-5,once,TRBJ2-7,TRBD2,CAARRSGGSYEQYF,TGTGCCGCCCGTCGGAGCGGGGGCTCCTACGAGCAGTACTTC
TRBV2,-,TRBJ1-2,TRBD1,CASSEKTGGYGYTF,TGTGCCAGCAGTGAAAAGACAGGGGGCTATGGCTACACCTTC
TRBV3-1/TRBV3-2,-,TRBJ2-7,-,CASRGRATYEQYF,TGTGCCAGCAGGGGACGGGCCACCTACGAGCAGTACTTC
TRBV4-2,-,TRBJ2-2,TRBD2,CASRIWGGSGTGELFF,TGTGCCAGCAGGATTTGGGGGGGATCGGGCACCGGGGAGCTGTTTTTT
TRBV15,-,TRBJ1-5,-,CATSRPRALGQPQHF,TGTGCCACCAGCAGACCGCGGGCCCTAGGTCAGCCCCAGCATTTT
TRBV6-2/TRBV6-3,-,TRBJ2-3,-,CASSHPGGTDTQYF,TGTGCCAGCAGTCACCCCGGCGGCACAGATACGCAGTATTTT
TRBV19,-,TRBJ2-7,-,CASSILGDSYEQYF,TGTGCCAGTAGTATTCTAGGGGACTCCTACGAGCAGTACTTC
TRBV28,-,TRBJ1-3,-,CASSTGAQPLGNTIYF,TGTGCCAGCAGTACGGGGGCGCAGCCACTTGGAAACACCATATATTTT
TRBV6-5,few,TRBJ1-4,-,CASTFPRGEGEKLFF,TGTGCCAGCACCTTCCCCCGGGGTGAAGGCGAAAAACTGTTTTTT
TRBV4-1,-,TRBJ1-4,-,CASSQTGLNEKLFF,TGCGCCAGCAGCCAAACAGGGCTCAATGAAAAACTGTTTTTT
TRBV7-9,-,TRBJ2-7,-,CASSSPSSGREQYF,TGTGCCAGCAGCTCCCCCTCTTCTGGGCGCGAGCAGTACTTC
TRBV5-5,few,TRBJ2-2,TRBD2,CASSLRLAPGELFF,TGTGCCAGCAGCTTAAGACTAGCCCCCGGGGAGCTGTTTTTT
TRBV6-5,-,TRBJ1-1,-,CASSYGGTTEAFF,TGTGCCAGCAGTTACGGGGGAACGACTGAAGCTTTCTTT
TRBV19,-,TRBJ2-4,-,CASSPEGRPSIQYF,TGTGCCAGTAGTCCGGAAGGCAGACCGAGCATTCAGTACTTC
TRBV5-1,-,TRBJ2-1,-,CASSTRGNPPHEQFF,TGCGCCAGCAGCACTCGGGGGAACCCCCCCCATGAGCAGTTCTTC
TRBV19,-,TRBJ1-5,TRBD1,CASSSGQGNQPQHF,TGTGCCAGTAGCTCGGGACAGGGCAATCAGCCCCAGCATTTT
TRBV30,-,TRBJ1-2,-,CAWTPGPNYGYTF,TGTGCCTGGACCCCGGGACCCAACTATGGCTACACCTTC
TRBV28,-,TRBJ1-6,-,CASSLSGTSNSPLHF,TGTGCCAGCAGTTTATCAGGGACCTCAAATTCACCCCTCCACTTT
TRBV7-2,once,TRBJ2-2,-,CASSFGGPGELFF,TGTGCCAGCAGCTTTGGGGGCCCCGGGGAGCTGTTTTTT
TRBV30,-,TRBJ1-1,-,CAWRRDNTEAFF,TGTGCCTGGAGGAGGGATAACACTGAAGCTTTCTTT
TRBV3-1/TRBV3-2,-,TRBJ2-3,-,CASSQAGTDTQYF,TGTGCCAGCAGCCAAGCGGGGACAGATACGCAGTATTTT
TRBV7-2,-,TRBJ1-2,-,CASSARRVSGDGYTF,TGTGCCAGCAGCGCCCGGAGGGTCTCTGGCGATGGCTACACCTTC
TRBV9,-,TRBJ2-2,-,CASSVAGLGTGELFF,TGTGCCAGCAGCGTAGCTGGGTTGGGCACCGGGGAGCTGTTTTTT
TRBV3-1/TRBV3-2,-,TRBJ2-1,TRBD2,CASSQRLAGGSNEQFF,TGTGCCAGCAGCCAAAGACTAGCGGGAGGAAGCAATGAGCAGTTCTTC
TRBV6-2/TRBV6-3,-,TRBJ1-2,-,CASCPRGTSQNRNYGYTF,TGTGCCAGCTGCCCGAGGGGGACTTCTCAAAATCGCAACTATGGCTACACCTTC
TRBV28,-,TRBJ1-1,-,CASSLPGSKAFF,TGTGCCAGCAGTTTACCGGGGTCGAAAGCTTTCTTT
TRBV19,-,TRBJ1-5,-,CASGLGTVPAAQHF,TGTGCCAGTGGGCTAGGGACGGTGCCCGCGGCCCAGCATTTT
TRBV27,-,TRBJ1-1,-,CASSGGLPNTEAFF,TGTGCCAGCAGTGGGGGACTTCCGAACACTGAAGCTTTCTTT
TRBV27,few,TRBJ2-1,TRBD2,CASSSRTSGRPPYYNEQFF,TGTGCCAGCAGTTCCCGGACTAGCGGGAGGCCTCCATACTACAATGAGCAGTTCTTC
TRBV25-1,-,TRBJ1-1,TRBD1,CASSEALDREAFF,TGTGCCAGCAGTGAGGCCTTGGACAGGGAAGCTTTCTTT
TRBV25-1,-,TRBJ2-1,-,CASSLQPLYNEQFF,TGTGCCAGCTCCTTACAGCCCCTCTACAATGAGCAGTTCTTC
TRBV19,few,TRBJ1-2,-,CASIPSGERNGYTF,TGTGCCAGTATCCCCTCGGGGGAAAGGAATGGCTACACCTTC
TRBV5-6,-,TRBJ2-5,-,CASSHPQETQYF,TGTGCCAGCAGCCACCCCCAAGAGACCCAGTACTTC
TRBV28,-,TRBJ1-2,-,CASSFGQPYGYTF,TGTGCCAGCAGTTTTGGACAGCCCTATGGCTACACCTTC
TRBV5-5,-,TRBJ2-3,TRBD2,CASSTNPGPGLAGDTQYF,TGTGCCAGCAGCACCAATCCGGGTCCGGGACTAGCAGGAGATACGCAGTATTTT
TRBV6-5,-,TRBJ1-5,-,CASRGTDLNNQPQHF,TGTGCCAGCAGGGGGACGGACCTCAACAATCAGCCCCAGCATTTT
TRBV11-3,-,TRBJ2-1,TRBD2,CASSPGLAGVNNEQFF,TGTGCCAGCAGCCCGGGACTAGCGGGGGTAAACAATGAGCAGTTCTTC
TRBV5-1,-,TRBJ1-4,-,CASSLAPPGTNEKLFF,TGCGCCAGCAGCTTGGCCCCGCCGGGAACTAATGAAAAACTGTTTTTT
TRBV28,once,TRBJ1-2,-,CASSAAYGYTF,TGTGCCAGCAGTGCCGCTTATGGCTACACCTTC
TRBV5-1,few,TRBJ2-7,TRBD2,CASSLRAGLAAYEQYF,TGCGCCAGCAGCTTGAGAGCGGGACTAGCGGCTTACGAGCAGTACTTC